The entry below gives a single T cell receptor beta chain sequence along with its context. No antigen is known for it. TCRdb passed the RT-PCR reads through MiXCR, listing each CDR3 protein once. The data show about 650,000 distinct CDR3 sequences, with around 16% seen just once and around a tenth held by the top ten. This record belongs to a study of response to subunit inactivated influenza vaccine. Study findings and constraints: T cells newly recruited by each seasonal influenza vaccination are few, the authors suggested.

From germline, CDR1 is ENHRY and CDR2 SYGVKD. Trimming stripped 5 bases from V and 4 bases from J, with 9 bases between. This CDR3 has 13 residues. The source material was PBMCs from blood, sampled 11 to 12 days after vaccination. The TCR originated in a man aged 50-59 years who received an inactivated influenza vaccine. This rearrangement joins TRBV10-3 to TRBJ1-3; D unclear. The CDR3, as DNA: TGTGCCATCAGTCCCGGTGGGGGAAACACCATATATTTT. Protein sequence: CAISPGGGNTIYF.